This T cell receptor beta chain is from a study of shared clonotypes between healthy human individuals. Sequencing was performed with immunoSEQ multiplex PCR; in TCRdb, only in-frame clones are kept and a portion is missing. The sample lists fewer than 850,000 clones, roughly 91% occurring once. Sequences were obtained from memory CD8+ T cells from PBMCs. Subset noted: CD45RO+ cells pooled with CCR7-negative TemRA cells. This clonotype was sampled from a man younger than 35 in good health. Some clones in this sample may be carry-over from other donors' samples.

The CDR3 nucleotides read TGCGCCAGCAGCCACCGGGGAGGCCACTCCTACGAGCAGTACTTC. It codes for CASSHRGGHSYEQYF. The V gene is TRBV4-3, the J gene TRBJ2-7; a weak D match, TRBD2 (6 bases). The V end was cut by 3 bases, the J end by 0 bases, with 12 bases between. The CDR3 totals 15 residues. The V gene's germline CDR1 is LGHNA and CDR2 YSLEER.